The subject of this entry is one T cell receptor (beta chain). The data stem from a study of OX40 agonist ivuxolimab in advanced cancers. Profiled with immunoSEQ multiplex PCR; TCRdb holds only in-frame clones, not every one. The sample records tens of thousands of clones, less than 90% being singletons. CDR1 is MDHEN, CDR2 SYDVKM, per germline. V was shortened by 3 bases and J by 5 bases, with 7 bases between the two germline ends. This CDR3 has 13 residues. The V call is TRBV28, the J call TRBJ2-2; D not certain. Here the sequenced sample was CD4+ or CD8+ T cells sorted from blood, taken in a trial of the OX40 agonist ivuxolimab. This TCR derives from an adult with an advanced solid tumor such as melanoma, head and neck, liver or kidney cancer. The CDR3 nucleotides read TGTGCCAGCAGTTTTTTGAGGACCGGGGAGCTGTTTTTT. It encodes CASSFLRTGELFF.